This TCR beta chain was recorded in a study of shared clonotypes between healthy human individuals. J lost 4 bases, V lost 2 bases, and 9 bases had no gene match. The length of the CDR3 is 17 residues. Germline CDR1 and CDR2: MRHNA and SNTAGT. Genomic DNA per cell subset filled all wells of several immunoSEQ plates. The table came from immunoSEQ multiplex PCR; TCRdb's copy has only in-frame clones and leaves some out. The table has more than 450,000 clones, approximately 79% seen once; the top ten hold 13%. The rearrangement uses TRBV6-4 and TRBJ2-2; TRBD1 matches at 8 bases. The receptor was derived from a woman in her forties in good health. Some clones in this sample may be carry-over from other donors' samples. Material: PBMCs. The CDR3 bases are TGTGCCAGCAGTGACGTTGCAGGGGGCGCTATCACCGGGGAGCTGTTTTTT. Translation gives CASSDVAGGAITGELFF.